The text below deals with one TCR beta chain. It lacks a known antigen. Base qualities are not at hand, and no much larger clone is one base apart. The data belong to a study of shared clonotypes between healthy human individuals (dated by TCRdb to the early 2020s). General notes on the study: The cohort comprised two women and a few men aged 18 to 49 years. For each donor, CD4 naive and CD4 memory were each given three plates, CD8 naive was given two plates, and CD8 memory was given one plate. To estimate repertoire size and how much clonotype sharing occurs between individuals, the study deeply sequenced the blood TCR repertoires of five healthy adults. To increase sequencing depth and limit assay-specific biases, TCR repertoire library preparation and sequencing were carried out by different laboratories using diverse techniques. Between about 0.8 and 9 billion PBMCs per donor were obtained by leukapheresis.

Healthy HIV-negative adults with no recently reported acute infections or vaccinations were included as donors. Every donor was a Caucasian adult residing in Nashville, Tennessee, USA. CD4+ T cells were enriched by magnetic negative selection, after which naive cells were positively selected on CD45RA and the negative fraction was taken as the memory subset. Blood was obtained by leukapheresis, after which PBMCs were separated by Ficoll-Histopaque density gradient centrifugation and cryopreserved in liquid nitrogen vapor phase. Purity and quantity of every magnetically sorted T cell population were checked by analytical flow cytometry. Genomic DNA was isolated from every sorted fraction and measured by UV absorbance on a Nanodrop 2000c. Counted from cysteine to phenylalanine, this CDR3 has 16 amino acids. The retained sequence is limited to the CDR3, 48 bases, with the frame set at the first base. Trimming removed 4 bases from V and 0 bases from J, leaving 13 bases between the germline ends. CDR1 and CDR2 were assigned from the germline V gene as KGHSH and LQKENI.

TCR CDR3 regions were amplified from genomic DNA by multiplex PCR using the deep immunoSEQ assay. For each cell subset, the extracted genomic DNA was distributed evenly across all wells of several immunoSEQ 96-well plates, and each plate served as one replicate. For sorted subsets, each replicate PCR was loaded with 150 to 250 ng genomic DNA, equivalent to roughly 30,000 T cell genomes. Purified libraries were quantified with a Qubit 3.0 fluorometer, sized on a Bioanalyzer 2100, and re-quantified with the KAPA Library Quantification kit. Every immunoSEQ 96-well plate was sequenced on a separate single-read 150-cycle Illumina NextSeq 550 flow cell. The paper's processing steps were these. Because the immunoSEQ output included only junctional sequences and no quality scores, the filtering could not be the same as the filtering used for full-length reads. Sequences were annotated with PyIR, a Python wrapper for IgBLAST v1.9, and V/J genes and CDR3 were assigned using IMGT germline references. Any read was removed if the V/J assignment was weak (E-value above 1e-6), the CDR3 was missing, or the read contained stop codons, out-of-frame junctions, or ambiguous translated residues. V3J clonotypes were defined as sequences sharing an identical inferred V gene, J gene, and CDR3 amino acid sequence. The percentage overlap between two repertoires was calculated by dividing the number of shared unique clonotypes by the size of the smaller repertoire. RTK rarefaction, the Chao1 estimator, and Recon v2.1 estimates of unobserved clonotypes were used to assess repertoire richness. Generation probabilities for all TCRbeta clonotypes obtained by the gDNA method from a handful of donors were computed using OLGA. The source is immuneACCESS, and TCRdb retained only in-frame sequences with V and J called. Part of the clones is not carried over; for the studies checked, unresolved V genes explain less than half of this, and the remainder is unexplained. The V and J calls and the clone size are those of that table, but D and trimming were determined from the DNA. The table for this sample lists about 1.5 million clones; 95% to 99% of them were counted only once. The ten largest account for less than 0.55% of the sample.

Results the study describes overall, beyond this receptor: Based on pairwise subsampling, the degree of clonotype sharing among donors was expected to be affected by sequencing depth. Rarefaction of sorted-subset datasets indicated incomplete sequencing despite the large sequencing depth. Sampling was restricted to blood, and TCR repertoires in tissue are likely to differ from TCR repertoires in blood. Compared with non-shared clonotypes, clonotypes shared by all four sorted-subset donors had higher generation probabilities. Larger estimated clonotype richness was generally found for naive subsets than for memory subsets. Sharing across several donors was observed for about 4.8% of naive CD4, less than 4% of naive CD8, 2% to 2.5% of memory CD4, and around 0.42% of memory CD8 clonotypes. The genetic and exposure-history diversity represented was limited by the small number of donors.

The origin of this receptor is a man in his thirties or forties in good health. The V gene is TRBV18 and the J gene is TRBJ2-4; possibly the D gene is TRBD2, per 5 matching bases. Material: naive CD4+ T cells sorted from blood. In light of the paper, this sample's cell subset or site label describes: CD45RA+ positively selected. The DNA sequence is given as TGTGCCAGCTCACGCACTAGGGAACTAGCCAAAAACATTCAGTACTTC. Its translation is CASSRTRELAKNIQYF. The CDR3, completed at both ends by the reference TRBV18 and TRBJ2-4 genes, gives the full variable domain NAGVMQNPRHLVRRRGQEARLRCSPMKGHSHVYWYRQLPEEGLKFMVYLQKENIIDESGMPKERFSAEFPKEGPSILRIQQVVRGDSAAYFCASSRTRELAKNIQYFGAGTRLSVL.